What follows are 17 T cell receptor beta chains derived from one specimen sequenced in a study of blood T cell repertoires in COVID-19. Profiling relied on immunoSEQ multiplex PCR, and the TCRdb table lists in-frame clones only, not all of them. The repertoire holds about 260,000 clones, roughly 86% seen once, with over 2% in the top ten. The specimen sequenced was PBMCs or T cells enriched from blood (not recorded which). The source is a woman aged 45-59 years who had recovered from COVID-19.

V gene TRBV10-1 combines with J gene TRBJ1-1; 8 positions agree with TRBD1. CDR3 size: 17 residues. V trimming: 3 bases; J trimming: 1 base; junction bases outside the gene matches: 10. Germline V CDR1 and CDR2: WNHNN, SYGVQD (reference sequence). The CDR3 DNA reads as TGCGCCAGCAGTGAACGGACAGGGTTTGTCGGGAACACTGAAGCTTTCTTT. This codes for CASSERTGFVGNTEAFF.

The CDR3: CASRRDSSGNTIYF. CDR3 in DNA: TGTGCCAGCAGGCGGGACAGCTCTGGAAACACCATATATTTT. V usage is TRBV7-9 and J usage is TRBJ1-3; 7 bases agree with TRBD1. V was clipped by 6 bases and J by 0 bases; unmatched bases: 2. The CDR3 has 14 residues. Germline V lookup: CDR1 SEHNR, CDR2 FQNEAQ (reference sequence).

The rearrangement joins TRBV15 to TRBJ1-5; a weak D match, TRBD1 (5 bases). V lost 1 base and J 3 bases, leaving 10 bases between the germline ends. The germline V gene has CDR1 LNHNV and CDR2 YYDKDF (reference sequence). CDR3 length: 15 residues. CDR3 protein: CATSRVSTDNQPQHF. The CDR3 DNA is TGTGCCACCAGCAGAGTTTCGACAGACAATCAGCCCCAGCATTTT.

In this sample, this clone turned up once. The CDR3 DNA reads TGTGCCAGCAGCTTCGCGGGCGGGAGTCTCACCGGGGAGCTGTTTTTT. It is translated as CASSFAGGSLTGELFF. This chain connects TRBV7-9 to TRBJ2-2; 7 positions match TRBD2. This CDR3 has 16 amino acids. V was pared by 3 bases and J by 4 bases, with 8 bases of the junction left unmatched. The V gene's germline CDR1 is SEHNR and CDR2 FQNEAQ (reference sequence).

Only one count was recorded for this clone. The rearrangement joins TRBV28 to TRBJ2-3, with D unclear. This CDR3 is 12 amino acids long. Germline V CDR1 and CDR2: MDHEN, SYDVKM. Between the trimmed V and J ends, which lost 6 bases and 2 bases, there was a span of 6 bases. The CDR3 is CASSRFTDTQYF. The CDR3 bases are TGTGCCAGCAGCCGTTTCACAGATACGCAGTATTTT.

This clone was detected only a few times. This chain uses TRBV30 with TRBJ2-1; a possible D gene is TRBD2 (6 bases). Germline assignment: CDR1 GTSNPN and CDR2 SVGIG (reference sequence). This CDR3 has 14 residues. The V end lost 2 bases, the J end lost 4 bases, and 12 bases lay between the germline ends. CDR3 coding DNA: TGTGCCTGGAGTCGGTCTAGCGTATACAATGAGCAGTTCTTC. Residues: CAWSRSSVYNEQFF.

The chain combines TRBV5-1 with TRBJ2-1, with TRBD1 matching 8 bases. The ends lost 6 bases at V and 8 bases at J; junction bases unmatched: 10. Germline V gene lookup returns CDR1 SGHRS and CDR2 YFSETQ. The CDR3 sequence is 14 residues long. The CDR3 DNA follows: TGCGCCAGCACTAAGGGACAGGCGCTCGATGAGCAGTTCTTC. Translating it yields CASTKGQALDEQFF.

The J gene is TRBJ1-2, the V gene TRBV3-1 (or the pseudogene TRBV3-2); D unclear. The germline V gene encodes CDR1 LGHDT and CDR2 YNNKEL (reference sequence). The germline V and J ends were trimmed by 0 bases and 4 bases, with 12 bases remaining between them. The CDR3 length is 15 residues. The DNA for the CDR3 is TGTGCCAGCAGCCAAGATCTTTCCGGAGTCTATGGCTACACCTTC. Residues: CASSQDLSGVYGYTF.

This rearrangement joins TRBV11-3 to TRBJ1-6, with no clear D. Germline assignment: CDR1 SGHNT and CDR2 YENEEA. Deletions cut 5 bases from V and 7 bases from J, with 9 bases between. CDR3 length: 13 residues. In nucleotides, the CDR3 is TGTGCCAGCAGCATAAACCGGAATTCACCCCTCCACTTT. Amino acid sequence: CASSINRNSPLHF.

Comments on this clone: One end of the junction is discordant with germline, which a read error may explain. The CDR3 sequence is CASSFSGLETQYF. CDR3 sequence (DNA): TGTGCTAGCAGCTTTTCAGGGTTGGAGACCCAGTACTTC. The chain couples TRBV7-7 to TRBJ2-5; D might be TRBD1 (5 bases). CDR3 length: 13 amino acids. The germline CDR1 and CDR2 sequences are SSHAT and FNYEAQ (reference sequence).

This sequence joins TRBV19 and TRBJ2-7, with 7 bases identical to TRBD1. The V and J ends lost 3 bases and 2 bases, in that order; junction bases with no gene match: 4. This CDR3 comprises 14 residues. CDR1 and CDR2 (germline): LNHDA, SQIVND (reference sequence). In DNA form, the CDR3 reads TGTGCCAGTAGTATCGGGCAGGGGGCCTACGAGCAGTACTTC. This translates into CASSIGQGAYEQYF.

This chain connects TRBV7-9 to TRBJ1-2; 7 positions agree with TRBD1. Germline V lookup: CDR1 SEHNR, CDR2 FQNEAQ (reference sequence). The CDR3 has 12 amino acids. V shed 5 bases, J shed 6 bases, and the junction held 3 bases outside the gene matches. CDR3 nucleotide sequence: TGTGCCAGCAGCGGGACAGTGCATGGCTACACCTTC. Amino acids: CASSGTVHGYTF.

The rearrangement joins TRBV2 to TRBJ2-2, with D possibly matching TRBD2 (7 bases). Germline V gene data show CDR1 as SNHLY and CDR2 as FYNNEI. This CDR3 is built from 13 residues. V was trimmed by 6 bases and J by 5 bases, leaving 10 bases between them. CDR3 bases: TGTGCCAGCAGAGGGGGGGGGACCGGGGAGCTGTTTTTT. This codes for CASRGGGTGELFF. The variable domain in full, with the rest retrieved from reference TRBV2 and TRBJ2-2, is EPEVTQTPSHQVTQMGQEVILRCVPISNHLYFYWYRQILGQKVEFLVSFYNNEISEKSEIFDDQFSVERPDGSNFTLKIRSTKLEDSAMYFCASRGGGTGELFFGEGSRLTVL.

The chain has TRBV14 and TRBJ2-1; 8 nucleotides agree with TRBD1. J lost 12 bases, V lost 3 bases, and 10 bases had no gene match. The CDR3 extends over 14 amino acids. Germline V gene data show CDR1 as SGHDN and CDR2 as FVKESK. The CDR3 DNA reads as TGTGCCAGCAGCCAGAATATCCAAGGACAGGGGCAGTTCTTC. It yields the protein CASSQNIQGQGQFF.

The rearrangement uses TRBV11-3 and TRBJ2-5, with TRBD1 matching 8 bases. The CDR3 sequence is 14 residues long. The germline CDR1 and CDR2 sequences are SGHNT and YENEEA. The V gene end was trimmed by 5 bases and the J gene end by 5 bases; junction bases not matched to a gene: 7. The CDR3 spells CASSLRRDRETQYF. CDR3 coding DNA: TGTGCCAGCAGCCTTCGCCGGGACAGGGAGACCCAGTACTTC.

V usage is TRBV3-1 (or the pseudogene TRBV3-2) and J usage is TRBJ2-3, with D perhaps matching TRBD2 (7 bases). The CDR3 has 15 amino acids. V shed 1 base and J shed 2 bases, with 10 bases lying between them. In germline, CDR1 is LGHDT, CDR2 YNNKEL (reference sequence). CDR3 sequence: CASSQVGGLTDTQYF. As DNA, the CDR3 is TGTGCCAGCAGCCAAGTCGGGGGGCTCACAGATACGCAGTATTTT.

The chain is built from TRBV4-3 and TRBJ1-2, with a weak D call TRBD1 (6 bases). Germline V gene sequence: CDR1 LGHNA, CDR2 YSLEER. Deletions cut 1 base from V and 7 bases from J, with 16 bases between. The CDR3 is 15 amino acids. The CDR3 sequence: CASSQGGGTPSGYTF. In DNA form, the CDR3 reads TGCGCCAGCAGCCAAGGGGGGGGGACACCATCTGGCTACACCTTC.